This note documents a single T cell receptor (beta chain) sequence. Antigen specificity is unknown. The CDR3 loop spans 13 amino acids. V lost 11 bases and J lost 0, with 14 bases in between. Germline CDR1 reads SEHNR; CDR2 reads FQNEAQ (reference sequence). This entry belongs to a study of OX40 agonist ivuxolimab in advanced cancers. Study-wide results and caveats: In CD8+ T cells, expanded clones were on average more numerous than in CD4+.

Only in-frame clones appear in the TCRdb table, and some are missing; sequencing was by immunoSEQ multiplex PCR. The sample lists about 77,000 clones, roughly 86% occurring once. Anyone with autoimmune disease history or systemic immunosuppression was excluded. This TCR was sampled from an adult with an advanced solid tumor such as melanoma, head and neck, liver or kidney cancer. The material sequenced was CD4+ or CD8+ T cells sorted from blood, taken in a trial of the OX40 agonist ivuxolimab. The genes are TRBV7-9 and TRBJ2-7; D gene uncertain. The chain's CDR3 is CAATVGDSYEQYF. Written as DNA, the CDR3 is TGTGCCGCGACTGTTGGTGACTCCTACGAGCAGTACTTC.